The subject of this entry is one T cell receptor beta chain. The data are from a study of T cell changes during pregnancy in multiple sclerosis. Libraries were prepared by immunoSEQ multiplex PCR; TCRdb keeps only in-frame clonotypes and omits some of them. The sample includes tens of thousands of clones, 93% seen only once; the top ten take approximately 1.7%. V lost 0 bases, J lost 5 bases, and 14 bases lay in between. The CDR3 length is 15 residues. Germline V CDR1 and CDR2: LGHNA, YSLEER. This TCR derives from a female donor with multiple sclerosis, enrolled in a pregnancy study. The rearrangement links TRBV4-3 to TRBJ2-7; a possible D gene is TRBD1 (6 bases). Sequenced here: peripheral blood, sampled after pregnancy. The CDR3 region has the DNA TGCGCCAGCAGCCAAGAGGCTGCAGGGGCCCACGAGCAGTACTTC. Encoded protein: CASSQEAAGAHEQYF.